This T cell receptor (beta chain) appears in the sequencing data of a study of T cells in Graves' hyperthyroidism and ophthalmopathy. Study-wide results and limits: Blood also carried most thyroid clonotypes expanded above 0.001. Ophthalmopathy was told apart from stable hyperthyroidism by a 13 V-J model.

On this clonotype: Antigen specificity is unknown.

The CDR3 runs to 14 residues. Trimming left V 0 bases short and J 6 bases short, with 8 bases between. Germline V gene data show CDR1 as KGHDR and CDR2 as SFDVKD. Reasons for excluding patients were uncontrolled infection, other autoimmune disease, pregnancy or lactation. Diagnoses used clinical symptoms, serum thyroxine and TRAb, thyroid ultrasound and orbital computed tomography. RNA transcripts served as the template for amplifying TCR beta CDR3 regions. The HTBI set primed first-round TCR CDR3 RT-PCR. A single record per CDR3 protein comes from TCRdb applying MiXCR to the multiplex PCR reads. The sample has more than 500,000 distinct CDR3 sequences, about 16% seen once; the top ten hold 25% to 30%.

The origin of this receptor is a woman aged 25 to 39 with Graves' ophthalmopathy. The chain uses TRBV24-1 and TRBJ2-1; D unclear. Sample: blood. CDR3 sequence: CATSDLADPNEQFF. The CDR3 DNA reads TGTGCCACCAGTGATTTGGCAGACCCCAATGAGCAGTTCTTC.